The rows below give T cell receptor beta chains drawn from one sample of a study of cytomegalovirus exposure and HLA in healthy donors. Profiling relied on immunoSEQ multiplex PCR, and the TCRdb table lists in-frame clones only, not all of them. The table lists about 250,000 clones, roughly 80% of them singletons. The sample comprised PBMCs. The receptor set was obtained from a girl aged 2 to 10 in good health and CMV-seronegative. Both conserved end residues are part of each CDR3. The D gene is left open where the match is weak. Clone size appears in some rows only: once, few, many, or a class for an expanded clone.

DNA: TGTGCCAGCAGCCCCCGGGGGGTAACTGAAGCTTTCTTT
CDR3: CASSPRGVTEAFF
D: -
J: TRBJ1-1
V: TRBV13
size: once

DNA: TGTGCCAGTAGGTCAGGCCAGAACCTTCAAGAGACCCAGTACTTC
CDR3: CASRSGQNLQETQYF
D: -
J: TRBJ2-5
V: TRBV19
size: -

DNA: TGTGCCAGCAGTGAGAAGGGGGCTGGGAATGAAAAACTGTTTTTT
CDR3: CASSEKGAGNEKLFF
D: TRBD1
J: TRBJ1-4
V: TRBV6-1
size: -

DNA: TGTGCCAGCAGCCGAATAGGGAGGAACAATGAGCAGTTCTTC
CDR3: CASSRIGRNNEQFF
D: -
J: TRBJ2-1
V: TRBV14
size: -

DNA: TGTGCCAGCCGACTAGACAGGGGCTGGTATGGCTACACCTTC
CDR3: CASRLDRGWYGYTF
D: TRBD1
J: TRBJ1-2
V: TRBV28
size: -

DNA: TGCGCCAGCAGCTTGCTTCCAGGGATCAATGAGCAGTTCTTC
CDR3: CASSLLPGINEQFF
D: -
J: TRBJ2-1
V: TRBV5-1
size: -

DNA: TGTGCCAGCAGCCCCAATCCGACAGGGCCCTACGAGCAGTACTTC
CDR3: CASSPNPTGPYEQYF
D: TRBD1
J: TRBJ2-7
V: TRBV13
size: -

DNA: TGTGCCAGCAGCTTCGGTCCGGTGCGGGACTATGGCTACACCTTC
CDR3: CASSFGPVRDYGYTF
D: -
J: TRBJ1-2
V: TRBV5-5
size: few

DNA: TGTGCCTGGGAAGTCCGACTAGCGGGCAGGGGGTACCAAGAGACCCAGTACTTC
CDR3: CAWEVRLAGRGYQETQYF
D: TRBD2
J: TRBJ2-5
V: TRBV30
size: once

DNA: TGTGCCAGCAGACCCAGGGGTGTGTCTAATGAAAAACTGTTTTTT
CDR3: CASRPRGVSNEKLFF
D: -
J: TRBJ1-4
V: TRBV25-1
size: -

DNA: TGTGCCACCAGCAGACAACTAGGTCGGGCAGATACGCAGTATTTT
CDR3: CATSRQLGRADTQYF
D: -
J: TRBJ2-3
V: TRBV15
size: -

DNA: TGTGCCAGCAGTGTCTCCAGGGACAGGGGGCACGAGCAGTACTTC
CDR3: CASSVSRDRGHEQYF
D: TRBD1
J: TRBJ2-7
V: TRBV6-5
size: -

DNA: TGTGCCAGCAGCTGGAGGGAATCCGAGCAGTACTTC
CDR3: CASSWRESEQYF
D: -
J: TRBJ2-7
V: TRBV5-5
size: -

DNA: TGTGCCAGCAGCTTAGGCCGGGGGTCAGGGTCGACCCAGTACTTC
CDR3: CASSLGRGSGSTQYF
D: -
J: TRBJ2-5
V: TRBV13
size: once

DNA: TGTGCCAGCAGGGAAGGAACAGGTGCTGGCATGAAAAAACTGTTTTTT
CDR3: CASREGTGAGMKKLFF
D: -
J: TRBJ1-4
V: TRBV2
size: -

DNA: TGTTCCAGCAGCCGGGGACAGTTTCGGGAAAAACTGTTTTTT
CDR3: CSSSRGQFREKLFF
D: TRBD1
J: TRBJ1-4
V: TRBV7-9
size: -

DNA: TGTGCCAGCAGTTGGACGGGGAGTATGGACATTCAGTACTTC
CDR3: CASSWTGSMDIQYF
D: -
J: TRBJ2-4
V: TRBV2
size: few

DNA: TGTGCCACCAGCAGAGATCGGGGGGCCCTGAACACTGAAGCTTTCTTT
CDR3: CATSRDRGALNTEAFF
D: -
J: TRBJ1-1
V: TRBV15
size: -

DNA: TGTGCCAGCAGTCGAACTAGCGGGAGCACAGATACGCAGTATTTT
CDR3: CASSRTSGSTDTQYF
D: TRBD2
J: TRBJ2-3
V: TRBV6-4
size: few

DNA: TGTGCCAGCAGCGTATTGGTAGCGGGGGGTGATACGCAGTATTTT
CDR3: CASSVLVAGGDTQYF
D: TRBD2
J: TRBJ2-3
V: TRBV9
size: -

DNA: TGCGCCAGCAGCCCGGACAGCTACAATGAGCAGTTCTTC
CDR3: CASSPDSYNEQFF
D: -
J: TRBJ2-1
V: TRBV5-1
size: -

DNA: TGTGCCAGCAGCCAAACAGGGTTCTATGGCTACACCTTC
CDR3: CASSQTGFYGYTF
D: -
J: TRBJ1-2
V: TRBV7-9
size: -

DNA: TGTGCCAGCAGCGTCAGGACTAGCCAGTACGGGAGGACAGATACGCAGTATTTT
CDR3: CASSVRTSQYGRTDTQYF
D: TRBD2
J: TRBJ2-3
V: TRBV9
size: -

DNA: TGTGCCAGCAGTTTCACAGGGGTGCGTCAGCCCCAGCATTTT
CDR3: CASSFTGVRQPQHF
D: TRBD1
J: TRBJ1-5
V: TRBV27
size: -

DNA: TGCAGCGTTGAGGTGGGGCCCTACGAGCAGTACTTC
CDR3: CSVEVGPYEQYF
D: -
J: TRBJ2-7
V: TRBV29-1
size: -

DNA: TGTGCCAGCAGGTGGACAGGGGGCACAGATACGCAGTATTTT
CDR3: CASRWTGGTDTQYF
D: TRBD1
J: TRBJ2-3
V: TRBV4-2
size: -

DNA: TGTGCCAGTAGTATGACACCCTACGAGCAGTACTTC
CDR3: CASSMTPYEQYF
D: -
J: TRBJ2-7
V: TRBV19
size: -

DNA: TGTGCCAGCAGCTTAGATTGGACAGGGAACACGCAGTATTTT
CDR3: CASSLDWTGNTQYF
D: TRBD1
J: TRBJ2-3
V: TRBV7-9
size: -

DNA: TGTGCCAGTAGTATTTTGCGAAACACTGAAGCTTTCTTT
CDR3: CASSILRNTEAFF
D: -
J: TRBJ1-1
V: TRBV19
size: once

DNA: TGTGCCAGCAGCGTAGGTACTTCAGGGGATGAAAAACTGTTTTTT
CDR3: CASSVGTSGDEKLFF
D: -
J: TRBJ1-4
V: TRBV9
size: once

DNA: TGTGCCAGCAGCCCCGGGGCCGGGACTACTAGTACGGAGACCCAGTACTTC
CDR3: CASSPGAGTTSTETQYF
D: TRBD2
J: TRBJ2-5
V: TRBV7-4
size: -

DNA: TGTGCCATCGGGCGTCGGGGACAAGACTCCTACGAGCAGTACTTC
CDR3: CAIGRRGQDSYEQYF
D: -
J: TRBJ2-7
V: TRBV10-3
size: once

DNA: TGCGCCAGCAGCCAATCTATCCGGCGGGAGACCCAGTACTTC
CDR3: CASSQSIRRETQYF
D: -
J: TRBJ2-5
V: TRBV4-1
size: -

DNA: TGTGCCAGCAGTGGCCGGGGCAGGGGGCGAAATTCACCCCTCCACTTT
CDR3: CASSGRGRGRNSPLHF
D: TRBD1
J: TRBJ1-6
V: TRBV27
size: few

DNA: TGTGCCAGCAGCTTGGCCCGGCAGGCCCGTCCCTTCGAGCAGTACTTC
CDR3: CASSLARQARPFEQYF
D: -
J: TRBJ2-7
V: TRBV5-8
size: -

DNA: TGTGCCAGCAGCGTAGGGGGAGGGGATTATGGCTACACCTTC
CDR3: CASSVGGGDYGYTF
D: -
J: TRBJ1-2
V: TRBV9
size: -

DNA: TGTGCCAGCAGCTTAGGGTCTCGCGGGACCCAGTACTTC
CDR3: CASSLGSRGTQYF
D: -
J: TRBJ2-5
V: TRBV11-3
size: -

DNA: TGTGCCAGCAGAAGTGAGAGCGGGACACACAATGAGCAGTTCTTC
CDR3: CASRSESGTHNEQFF
D: -
J: TRBJ2-1
V: TRBV6-4
size: -

DNA: TGTGCCAGCAGCTTTCAACTAGACTCCTACAATGAGCAGTTCTTC
CDR3: CASSFQLDSYNEQFF
D: -
J: TRBJ2-1
V: TRBV13
size: once

DNA: TGTGCCAGCAGCTTAGTAGTGGGGGGACCAGCTAGGGAGCAGTACTTC
CDR3: CASSLVVGGPAREQYF
D: -
J: TRBJ2-7
V: TRBV7-8
size: -

DNA: TGTGCCAGCACGGGACTAGCGGTCTACGAGCAGTACTTC
CDR3: CASTGLAVYEQYF
D: TRBD2
J: TRBJ2-7
V: TRBV5-6
size: -

DNA: TGTGCCAGCAGTTTAGCGGGGGCAGGGAGGACCTACGAGCAGTACTTC
CDR3: CASSLAGAGRTYEQYF
D: -
J: TRBJ2-7
V: TRBV28
size: -

DNA: TGTGCCAGCAGCTTAACTAGTGACGCCGATGAGCAGTTCTTC
CDR3: CASSLTSDADEQFF
D: -
J: TRBJ2-1
V: TRBV5-8
size: -

DNA: TGCGCCAGCAGCTTGGTGGGCAGCCAAAGACAAGAGACCCAGTACTTC
CDR3: CASSLVGSQRQETQYF
D: -
J: TRBJ2-5
V: TRBV5-1
size: -

DNA: TGTGCCAGCTCCTCCTCTAGCTCCTACAATGAGCAGTTCTTC
CDR3: CASSSSSSYNEQFF
D: -
J: TRBJ2-1
V: TRBV18
size: -

DNA: TGTGCCAGCAGCTCCGGGACAGGGAGCACTGAAGCTTTCTTT
CDR3: CASSSGTGSTEAFF
D: TRBD1
J: TRBJ1-1
V: TRBV7-7
size: -

DNA: TGTGCCAGCAGCATCCCCCCGGGGGGTTCCACTGAAGCTTTCTTT
CDR3: CASSIPPGGSTEAFF
D: -
J: TRBJ1-1
V: TRBV5-5
size: -

DNA: TGTGCCAGCAGTGTCACAGGTTATGAAGCTTTCTTT
CDR3: CASSVTGYEAFF
D: -
J: TRBJ1-1
V: TRBV28
size: few

DNA: TGTGCCAGCAGCGCGACAGGGGAAAGTGAGCAGTTCTTC
CDR3: CASSATGESEQFF
D: TRBD1
J: TRBJ2-1
V: TRBV7-7
size: -

DNA: TGTGCCAGTAGTCCTATTGACAGGGCGCGGATCTTC
CDR3: CASSPIDRARIF
D: TRBD1
J: TRBJ2-1
V: TRBV19
size: -

DNA: TGTGCCAGCAGTGGCCCAGGGATGGACTATGGCTACACCTTC
CDR3: CASSGPGMDYGYTF
D: -
J: TRBJ1-2
V: TRBV25-1
size: -

DNA: TGCAGCTTCCTCACCGGGACAGGCGCAAGGACTGAAGCTTTCTTT
CDR3: CSFLTGTGARTEAFF
D: TRBD1
J: TRBJ1-1
V: TRBV29-1
size: once

DNA: TGTGCCAGCAGGATGACAGGTAGGGGCCACAATGAGCAGTTCTTC
CDR3: CASRMTGRGHNEQFF
D: -
J: TRBJ2-1
V: TRBV5-6
size: -

DNA: TGTGCCAGCAGCGTTAGAAGTAGCGGGGCCCACAATGAGCAGTTCTTC
CDR3: CASSVRSSGAHNEQFF
D: TRBD2
J: TRBJ2-1
V: TRBV9
size: -

DNA: TGCGCCAGCAGCTTGGCGAACAGGGGGCGATCTAATGAAAAACTGTTTTTT
CDR3: CASSLANRGRSNEKLFF
D: TRBD1
J: TRBJ1-4
V: TRBV5-1
size: -

DNA: TGTGCCAGCAGTGAAGCACAGAATAGAAATTCACCCCTCCACTTT
CDR3: CASSEAQNRNSPLHF
D: -
J: TRBJ1-6
V: TRBV2
size: few

DNA: TGCGCCAGCAGCCCCAGGGGGCGCGGTTACACTGAAGCTTTCTTT
CDR3: CASSPRGRGYTEAFF
D: TRBD1
J: TRBJ1-1
V: TRBV10-1
size: once

DNA: TGTGCCAGCAGGGGGGCCTCCTACAATGAGCAGTTCTTC
CDR3: CASRGASYNEQFF
D: -
J: TRBJ2-1
V: TRBV28
size: -

DNA: TGCAGCGTTGAAGACACGAGGACACACTCCTACGAGCAGTACTTC
CDR3: CSVEDTRTHSYEQYF
D: -
J: TRBJ2-7
V: TRBV29-1
size: -

DNA: TGTGCCAGCAGCCTTGGGGACAGGAAGGAAAAACTGTTTTTT
CDR3: CASSLGDRKEKLFF
D: TRBD1
J: TRBJ1-4
V: TRBV5-6
size: few